This paragraph reports one T cell receptor beta chain. This clone has only a few counts. The target of this receptor is not known. Base qualities are not at hand, and no much larger clone is one base apart. The cohort was made up of 500 to 800 healthy bone marrow donors. Cohort members were all nominally healthy when sampled, although unrecorded immune exposures were likely present. The donor tested CMV seropositive, placing the donor among the roughly 300 seropositive members of the cohort. Each donor provided a peripheral blood sample, and peripheral blood mononuclear cells were used for TCR beta sequencing. The Qiagen DNeasy Blood Extraction Kit was used to extract genomic DNA from the blood cell samples. At the junction V is shortened by 8 bases and J by 3 bases, with 13 bases in between. The CDR3 covers 13 residues, taking in both the cysteine and the phenylalanine. The sequence is cut down to CDR3 DNA, 39 bases in frame from base 1. Reading the germline V gene (reference sequence) gives CDR1 WNHNN and CDR2 SYGVQD.

This entry belongs to a study of cytomegalovirus exposure and HLA in healthy donors (dated by TCRdb to 2016 to 2017). Describing the broader study: According to an earlier analysis of a few hundred of the donors, about 179 million T cells yielded roughly 100 million unique TCR beta sequences and around 280 Gb of sequence data. An early release that covered around 590 HLA-typed donors contained around 300 gigabases of sequencing data and tens of millions of unique TCR sequences. Of the approximately 400 genotyped donors, over 70% fell in the genetic ancestry cluster associated with self-reported Caucasian donors. The aim of the study was to test whether cataloging public T cell receptors could identify signatures of past pathogen exposure. Using immunosequencing, the study profiled T cell repertoires from 550 to 750 subjects and related those repertoires to cytomegalovirus serostatus. Besides the first cohort of roughly 700 subjects, a separate validation cohort made up of over 100 different subjects was used. To predict cytomegalovirus infection status, the study combined high-throughput TCR immunosequencing, statistical association of individual TCRs with disease status, and machine learning. A later analysis re-analyzed previously published TCR beta repertoires from about 600 donors and added high-resolution HLA genotyping to study TCR occurrence patterns. Rather than using new phenotypic data, the later analysis identified candidate immune exposures from TCR beta sequences and from how often those sequences occurred across donors. To decide whether each TCR beta V gene segment behaved as functional or pseudogenic, an earlier analysis of several hundred of the donors relied on high-throughput TCR beta sequencing. Donor age, sex, ethnicity and CMV serostatus were compiled together with the repertoire data. A later genetic analysis used genome-wide SNP genotypes for about 65% of the 666 donors, treating that subset as a discovery cohort. Every discovery cohort repertoire had been produced on one sequencing platform. HLA typing included class I and class II loci at four-digit resolution. Typing coverage varied by locus: about 620-630 donors for A, B, C, DRB1 and DQB1; roughly 500 for DQA1; some 610 for DPA1; about 450 for DPB1. Roughly five DR-DQ haplotypes were handled as single units for association and clustering because linkage in the cohort was strong. Across roughly 420 genotyped donors of the cohort, an average of about 200,000 unique TCR beta nucleotide sequences per donor were sequenced, and roughly a sixth of those sequences were non-productive. Broader findings and caveats from the paper: For the cohort, immune exposure information was limited to CMV serostatus. A group of highly shared sequence variants was considered likely to be a technical artifact of the sequencing pipeline. Linkage disequilibrium might explain the correlated functional status among segregating V segments, but an unknown experimental factor could not be excluded. Broadly in line with IMGT annotations, most TCR beta V segments showed up in productive rearrangements about 87% or about 30% of the time in an earlier analysis of 587 of the donors. This cohort had only TCR beta chains sequenced, and the lack of alpha or paired-chain data limited which features could be detected. Some IMGT-functional V segments, including TRBV6-2 and TRBV6-3, could not be distinguished by the 87-base-pair reads and were therefore excluded. Strong co-occurrence of HLA alleles, especially DR and DQ, made assigning TCR associations to individual alleles difficult. Because counts were too low, 15 to 20 rarely observed V segments, including chromosome 9 orphons, were left out of the earlier analysis of about 620 of the donors. The classifier was reported to diagnose cytomegalovirus status with high specificity and sensitivity in both the original and validation cohorts. In a later analysis, HLA-associated TCR beta chains were found to be more clonally expanded and to have lower generation probabilities than equally common non-associated chains. A further reported finding was that TCR beta sequences accurately predicted the HLA-A and HLA-B alleles for most subjects in the first cohort. Roughly uniform sequencing depth across donors was assumed in presence/absence analyses, although this assumption may not hold. In a later genetic analysis, fewer N-insertions in productive TCRs were reported among donors in an Asian-associated ancestry cluster than the roughly 700-donor mean. In vitro tests confirmed that a few of the cytomegalovirus-associated TCR beta chains recognize cytomegalovirus antigens. A later analysis associated 17,000 or so TCR beta sequences with specific HLA alleles at a false discovery rate of 0.05. A total of 150 or so TCR beta chains were listed by the study as associated with cytomegalovirus. Most CMV-associated TCR beta chains appeared to be HLA-restricted in a later analysis, and the HLA associations seemed to be driven largely by CMV exposure. Across donors, most TCR sequences were observed very rarely, whereas some public TCRs were present in many individuals. V-gene and J-gene trimming of TCR beta chains was associated with a missense DCLRE1C variant in a later genetic analysis, and the association was replicated in an independent cohort. Because HLA typing was unavailable for some donors at each locus, only the typed subset was used in association tests. In a later analysis, the rate of TCR association differed among HLA loci, with DRB1 alleles having the most associated TCRs and HLA-C alleles having the fewest. According to the authors, the approach could potentially be generalized to other disease states and immunological phenotypes. Several of the top co-occurrence clusters appeared to be linked to parvovirus B19, influenza, CMV and Epstein-Barr virus, according to a later analysis.

The method behind the library was the immunoSEQ multiplex PCR assay. For the multiplex PCR, a mixture combining 60 forward primers for TCR Vbeta segments and 13 reverse primers for TCR Jbeta segments was used. The CDR3 region of rearranged TCR beta genes was amplified from genomic DNA with a multiplex PCR assay. The amplified TCR beta libraries were sequenced on the Illumina HiSeq System as 87-base-pair reads. The published analysis was carried out like this. A later analysis counted tens of millions of unique TCR beta chains across the 650 to 800 repertoires, and 9 million to 14 million of these chains were shared by at least two donors. A nearest-neighbor algorithm error-corrected the raw reads and collapsed the reads into unique sequences, merging closely related sequences to remove PCR and sequencing errors. To assign V, D and J gene segments, CDR3 sequences were aligned to IMGT reference sequences. For a sequence to be retained, a match of at least six nucleotides was required to both a V gene segment and a J gene segment. Rearrangements were called productive when the CDR3 lacked stop codons and stayed in frame with V and J; all others were non-productive. Following IMGT convention, CDR3 was defined as the stretch from the second conserved V-encoded cysteine up to the conserved J-encoded phenylalanine. The earlier analysis of about 610 of the donors excluded any sequence lacking an unambiguous match to a single V gene segment. In an earlier analysis of approximately 500 of the donors, a V segment was called functional when productive rearrangements were above 56.7%, and segregating when the standard deviation between donors exceeded 5%. A statistical classification framework was built to diagnose cytomegalovirus status from the catalog of TCR beta chain sequences. In a later analysis, TCR nucleotide sequences were compared against IMGT/GENE-DB human TR gene sequences so that V and J genes could be assigned. In a later analysis, CDR3 sequences and most-parsimonious VDJ recombination scenarios were assigned using the TCRdist pipeline. In a later analysis, each TCR beta chain was defined by its CDR3 amino acid sequence together with its V-gene family, and reads lacking a unique V-gene family were excluded. In a later analysis, approximately 640 highly shared, low-generation-probability nucleotide sequences were removed to address suspected cross-contamination and a sequencing artifact. In a later analysis, a clonal expansion index for each public chain was calculated from normalized within-repertoire ranks of inferred template counts. A later analysis computed generation probabilities with a VDJ recombination model fitted to out-of-frame rearrangements, and checked the results against IGoR. Hypergeometric tests were used in a later analysis to score TCR-TCR, TCR-HLA and TCR-CMV co-occurrence, with a repertoire-size bias correction applied to the TCR pairs. To estimate false discovery rates, a later analysis permuted the HLA or CMV assignments 20 times. In a later analysis, co-occurring TCRs were grouped using DBSCAN, and TCRdist sequence similarity was added for clustering within HLA-allele-positive subsets. Co-occurrence clustering excluded repertoires with fewer than 30,000 or more than 120,000 public chains, plus five with anomalous nucleotide sharing. Entries here come from immuneACCESS through TCRdb and include only in-frame sequences with V and J called. Some clones fail to appear in such tables; in the studies checked, an unresolved V gene covers under half of the shortfall, and the cause of the remainder is unknown. V and J calls and clone size are given by that table; D and trimming were obtained from the DNA. For this sample the table gives 150,000 to 250,000 clones, of which about four fifths were detected only once. The top ten clonotypes cover 1.5% of the sample.

The chain uses TRBV10-1 and TRBJ1-1; possibly the D gene is TRBD1, per 5 matching bases. This receptor was taken from a girl under 18 in good health and CMV-seropositive. The sequenced sample consisted of PBMCs. The DNA reads TGCGCCAGCCGAGGTGGGGCTGACACTGAAGCTTTCTTT. Translated, this gives CASRGGADTEAFF.